Shown below are 3 T cell receptor beta chains from a single sample sequenced in a study of shared clonotypes between healthy human individuals. Assay: immunoSEQ multiplex PCR; the TCRdb copy retains only in-frame clones and omits some. Here the sample spans 1.6 million or so clones, approximately 96% being singletons. Sequenced material: naive CD4+ T cells sorted from blood. As for subset: CD45RA+ positively selected. These receptors all come from a man younger than 45 in good health.

The chain combines TRBV5-4 with TRBJ2-1; 7 bases align to TRBD2. CDR3 size: 14 residues. V trimming: 2 bases; J trimming: 9 bases; junction bases outside the gene matches: 8. Germline-derived CDR1 and CDR2 are SGHNT and YYREEE (reference sequence). The CDR3 nucleotides read TGTGCCAGCAGCTTAGAGCGGGAAGGTGCTGAGCAGTTCTTC. Amino acids: CASSLEREGAEQFF.

V is TRBV19 and J is TRBJ2-1, with 7 bases aligning to TRBD2. The CDR3 is 16 residues long. J gave up 5 bases and V 1 base, and 8 bases lay outside the gene matches. Germline V lookup: CDR1 LNHDA, CDR2 SQIVND (reference sequence). The CDR3 sequence: CASSIAARESHNEQFF. The CDR3, as DNA: TGTGCCAGTAGTATAGCGGCGCGGGAGAGCCACAATGAGCAGTTCTTC.

This clone was counted a few times. For the CDR3, the DNA is TGCGCCAGCAGTATAAGGGGGACAGCACCCCAGATCTACGAGCAGTACTTC. This sequence encodes CASSIRGTAPQIYEQYF. V usage is TRBV5-1 and J usage is TRBJ2-7; 7 nucleotides align to TRBD1. This CDR3 contains 17 residues. V was clipped by 5 bases and J by 3 bases; unmatched bases: 17. Germline lookup yields CDR1 SGHRS and CDR2 YFSETQ.